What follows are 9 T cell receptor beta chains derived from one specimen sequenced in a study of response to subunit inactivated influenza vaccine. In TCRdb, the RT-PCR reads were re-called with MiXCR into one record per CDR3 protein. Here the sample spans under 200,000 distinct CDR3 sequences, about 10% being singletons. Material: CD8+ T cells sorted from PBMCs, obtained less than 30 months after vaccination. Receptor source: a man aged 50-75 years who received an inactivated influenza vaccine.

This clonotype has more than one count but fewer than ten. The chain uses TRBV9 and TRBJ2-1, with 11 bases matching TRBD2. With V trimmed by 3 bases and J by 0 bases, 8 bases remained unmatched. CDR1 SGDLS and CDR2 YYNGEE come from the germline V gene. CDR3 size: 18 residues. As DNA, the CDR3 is TGTGCCAGCAGCGAGGGACTAGCGGACCTAAGCTCCTACAATGAGCAGTTCTTC. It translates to CASSEGLADLSSYNEQFF.

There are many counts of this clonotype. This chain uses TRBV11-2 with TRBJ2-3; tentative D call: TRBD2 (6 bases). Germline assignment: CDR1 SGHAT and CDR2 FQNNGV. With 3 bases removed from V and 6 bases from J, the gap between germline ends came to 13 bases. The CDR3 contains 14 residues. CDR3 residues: CASSFGAGMDTQYF. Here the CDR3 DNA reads TGTGCCAGCAGCTTCGGCGCGGGGATGGATACGCAGTATTTT.

CDR3 coding DNA: TGTGCCAGCAGTCCCCCCACTGGACAGGCCACCTACGAGCAGTACTTC. It is translated as CASSPPTGQATYEQYF. This chain uses TRBV7-9 with TRBJ2-7, with 7 nucleotides matching TRBD1. CDR3 length: 16 amino acids. CDR1 SEHNR and CDR2 FQNEAQ come from the germline V gene (reference sequence). The ends lost 6 bases at V and 2 bases at J; junction bases unmatched: 13.

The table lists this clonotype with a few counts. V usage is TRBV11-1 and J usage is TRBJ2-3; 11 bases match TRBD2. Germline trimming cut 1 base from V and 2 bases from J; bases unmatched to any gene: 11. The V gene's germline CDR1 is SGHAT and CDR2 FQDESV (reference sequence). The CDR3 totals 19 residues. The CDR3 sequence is CASSLVQGTSGYYTDTQYF. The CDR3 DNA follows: TGTGCCAGCAGCTTAGTCCAAGGGACTAGCGGATACTACACAGATACGCAGTATTTT.

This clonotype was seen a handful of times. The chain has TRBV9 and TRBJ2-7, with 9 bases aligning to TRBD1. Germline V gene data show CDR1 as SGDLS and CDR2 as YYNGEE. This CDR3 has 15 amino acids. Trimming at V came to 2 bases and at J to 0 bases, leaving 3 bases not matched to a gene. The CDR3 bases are TGTGCCAGCAGCGTGGGACAGGGACCCTCCTACGAGCAGTACTTC. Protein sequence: CASSVGQGPSYEQYF.

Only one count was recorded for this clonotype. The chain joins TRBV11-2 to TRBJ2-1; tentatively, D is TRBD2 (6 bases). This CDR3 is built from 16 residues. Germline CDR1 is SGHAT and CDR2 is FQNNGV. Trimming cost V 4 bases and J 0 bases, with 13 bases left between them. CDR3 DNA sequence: TGTGCCAGCAGCTGGGGGGTATTCCGCTCCTACAATGAGCAGTTCTTC. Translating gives CASSWGVFRSYNEQFF.

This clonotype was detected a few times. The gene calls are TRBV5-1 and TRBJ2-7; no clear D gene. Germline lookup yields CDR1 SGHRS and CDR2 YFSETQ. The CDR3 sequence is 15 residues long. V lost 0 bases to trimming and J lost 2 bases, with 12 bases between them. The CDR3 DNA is TGCGCCAGCAGCTTGGAGGCCCACCAAACCTACGAGCAGTACTTC. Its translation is CASSLEAHQTYEQYF.

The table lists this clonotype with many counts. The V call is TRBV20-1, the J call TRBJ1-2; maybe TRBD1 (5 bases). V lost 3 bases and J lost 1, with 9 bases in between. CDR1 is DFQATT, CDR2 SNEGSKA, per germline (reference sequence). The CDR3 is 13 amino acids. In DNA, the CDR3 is TGCAGTGCTAGGGCTAGGGGTAACTATGGCTACACCTTC. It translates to CSARARGNYGYTF.

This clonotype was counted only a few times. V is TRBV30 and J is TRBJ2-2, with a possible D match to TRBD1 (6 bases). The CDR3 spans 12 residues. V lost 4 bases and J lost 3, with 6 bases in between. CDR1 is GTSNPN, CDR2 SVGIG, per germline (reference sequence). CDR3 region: CAWKGDTGELFF. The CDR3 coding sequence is TGTGCCTGGAAGGGGGACACCGGGGAGCTGTTTTTT.